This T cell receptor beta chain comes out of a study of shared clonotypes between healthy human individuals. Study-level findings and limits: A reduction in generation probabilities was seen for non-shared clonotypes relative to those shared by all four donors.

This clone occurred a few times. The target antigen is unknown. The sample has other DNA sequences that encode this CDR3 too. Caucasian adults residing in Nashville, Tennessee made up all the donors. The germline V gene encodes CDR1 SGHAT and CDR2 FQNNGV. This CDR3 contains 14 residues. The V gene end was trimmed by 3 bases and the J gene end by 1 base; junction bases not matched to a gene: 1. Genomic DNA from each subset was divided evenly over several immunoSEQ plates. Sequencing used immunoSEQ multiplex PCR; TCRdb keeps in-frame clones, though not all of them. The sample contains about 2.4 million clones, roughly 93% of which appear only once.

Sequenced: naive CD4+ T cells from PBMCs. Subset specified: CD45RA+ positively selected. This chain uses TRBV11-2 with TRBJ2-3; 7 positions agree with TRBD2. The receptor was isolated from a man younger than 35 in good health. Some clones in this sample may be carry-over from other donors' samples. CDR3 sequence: CASSFTSGTDTQYF. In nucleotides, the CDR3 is TGTGCCAGCAGCTTCACTAGCGGCACAGATACGCAGTATTTT.